This TCR beta chain was sequenced in a study of cytomegalovirus exposure and HLA in healthy donors. The CDR3 loop spans 15 amino acids. The J segment lost 4 bases and the V segment lost 3 bases, leaving 6 bases of the junction unmatched. Per the germline V gene, CDR1 is KGHSH and CDR2 is LQKENI. The PCR had 60 Vbeta and 13 Jbeta primers. The table came from immunoSEQ multiplex PCR; TCRdb's copy has only in-frame clones and leaves some out. The table records around 130,000 clones, about four fifths of them present only once. This clone was seen only a few times. The clonotype originates from a woman between 18 and 29 years old in good health and CMV-seronegative. The genes are TRBV18 and TRBJ2-5; 9 bases fit TRBD1. Sequenced: PBMCs. The CDR3 region has the DNA TGTGCCAGCTCACCGGAGACAGGGGGGGCAGAGACCCAGTACTTC. It translates to CASSPETGGAETQYF.